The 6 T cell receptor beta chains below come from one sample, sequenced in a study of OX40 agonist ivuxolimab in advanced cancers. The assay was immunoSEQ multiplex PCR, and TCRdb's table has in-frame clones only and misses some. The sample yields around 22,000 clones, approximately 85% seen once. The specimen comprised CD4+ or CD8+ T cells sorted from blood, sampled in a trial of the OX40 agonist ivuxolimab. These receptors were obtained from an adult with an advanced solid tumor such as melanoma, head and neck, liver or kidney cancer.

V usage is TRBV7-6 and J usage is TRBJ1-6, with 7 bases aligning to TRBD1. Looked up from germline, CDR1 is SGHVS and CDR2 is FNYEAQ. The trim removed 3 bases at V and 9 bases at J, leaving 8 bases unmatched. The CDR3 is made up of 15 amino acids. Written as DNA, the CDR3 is TGTGCCAGCAGCTTCACAGGGGTGGTCGGTTCACCCCTCCACTTT. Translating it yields CASSFTGVVGSPLHF.

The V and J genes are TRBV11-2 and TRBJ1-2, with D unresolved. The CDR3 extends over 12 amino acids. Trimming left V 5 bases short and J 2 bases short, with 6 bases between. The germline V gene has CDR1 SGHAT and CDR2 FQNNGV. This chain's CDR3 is CASSRNNYGYTF. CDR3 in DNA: TGTGCCAGCAGCAGAAACAACTATGGCTACACCTTC.

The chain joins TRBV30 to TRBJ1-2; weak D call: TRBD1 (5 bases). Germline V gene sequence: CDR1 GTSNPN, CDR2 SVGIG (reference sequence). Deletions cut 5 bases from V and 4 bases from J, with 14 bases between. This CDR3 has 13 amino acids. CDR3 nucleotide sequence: TGTGCCTGGGGGACTCAGAGGGGCTATGGCTACACCTTC. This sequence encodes CAWGTQRGYGYTF.

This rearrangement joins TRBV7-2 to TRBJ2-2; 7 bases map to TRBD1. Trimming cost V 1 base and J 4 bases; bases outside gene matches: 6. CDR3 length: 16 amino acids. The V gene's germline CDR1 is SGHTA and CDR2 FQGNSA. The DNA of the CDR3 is TGTGCCAGCAGCTTAGAAGGTCCAGGGGGCACCGGGGAGCTGTTTTTT. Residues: CASSLEGPGGTGELFF.

CDR3 sequence (DNA): TGCGCCAGCAGCTTGGGACTCTCCTACAATGAGCAGTTCTTC. The encoded protein is CASSLGLSYNEQFF. V usage is TRBV5-1 and J usage is TRBJ2-1, with D hard to call. The CDR3 is 14 residues long. V dropped 0 bases and J dropped 0 bases, with 4 bases sitting between them. CDR1 is SGHRS and CDR2 is YFSETQ in the germline V gene.

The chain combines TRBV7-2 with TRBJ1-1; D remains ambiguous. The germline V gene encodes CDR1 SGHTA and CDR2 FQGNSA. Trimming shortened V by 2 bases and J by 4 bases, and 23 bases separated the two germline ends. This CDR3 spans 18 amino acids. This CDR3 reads CASSLNAVSVGGITEAFF. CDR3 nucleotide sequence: TGTGCCAGCAGCTTAAACGCGGTCTCCGTTGGAGGAATCACTGAAGCTTTCTTT.